This T cell receptor (beta chain) is from a study of beta chain features in type 1 diabetes. Study-level information: Healthy donors resembled patients in age, gender and cell yields. Examination covered almost 110,000,000 sorted cells spanning all samples.

The entirety of the isolated RNA underwent reverse transcription, so expressed TCRB transcripts were sequenced. Profiling relied on immunoSEQ multiplex PCR, and the TCRdb table lists in-frame clones only, not all of them. Of 850,000 to 900,000 clones in the sample, roughly 17% were seen once. The germline V gene has CDR1 SGHNT and CDR2 YYREEE (reference sequence). The CDR3 sequence is 13 residues long. With 9 bases removed from V and 0 bases from J, the gap between germline ends came to 11 bases. A word on this clone: What it binds is unknown.

Whole-study findings and limits: Moderate but significant shortening of TCRB CDR3s was recorded in all four CD4+ subsets from Type 1 diabetes patients. HLA influence on TCRB rearrangement stayed unresolved here.

What was sequenced was naive CD4+ T cells from blood. The chain recombines TRBV5-4 with TRBJ2-3; D unclear. The origin of this receptor is a woman between 18 and 29 years old in good health. The CDR3 nucleotides are TGTGCCACCGTCGGGTCCAGCACAGATACGCAGTATTTT. Translating it yields CATVGSSTDTQYF. The variable domain in full, with the rest retrieved from reference TRBV5-4 and TRBJ2-3, is ETGVTQSPTHLIKTRGQQVTLRCSSQSGHNTVSWYQQALGQGPQFIFQYYREEENGRGNFPPRFSGLQFPNYSSELNVNALELDDSALYLCATVGSSTDTQYFGPGTRLTVL.